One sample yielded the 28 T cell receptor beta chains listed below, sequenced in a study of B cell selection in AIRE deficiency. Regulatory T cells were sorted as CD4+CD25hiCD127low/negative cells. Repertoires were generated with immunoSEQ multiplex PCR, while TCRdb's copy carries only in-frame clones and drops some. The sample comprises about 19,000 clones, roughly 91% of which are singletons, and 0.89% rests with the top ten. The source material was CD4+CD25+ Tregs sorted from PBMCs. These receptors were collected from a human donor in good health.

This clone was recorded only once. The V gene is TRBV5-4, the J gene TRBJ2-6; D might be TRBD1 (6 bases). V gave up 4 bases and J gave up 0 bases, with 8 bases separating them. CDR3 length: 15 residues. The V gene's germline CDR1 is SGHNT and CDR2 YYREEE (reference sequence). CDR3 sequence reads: CASSIGGSGANVLTF. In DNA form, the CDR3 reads TGTGCCAGCAGCATAGGGGGCTCTGGGGCCAACGTCCTGACTTTC.

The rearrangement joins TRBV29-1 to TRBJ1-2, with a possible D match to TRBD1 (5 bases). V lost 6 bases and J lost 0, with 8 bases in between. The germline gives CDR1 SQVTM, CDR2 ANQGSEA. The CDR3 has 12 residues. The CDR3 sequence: CSVGTANYGYTF. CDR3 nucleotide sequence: TGCAGCGTCGGGACGGCTAACTATGGCTACACCTTC.

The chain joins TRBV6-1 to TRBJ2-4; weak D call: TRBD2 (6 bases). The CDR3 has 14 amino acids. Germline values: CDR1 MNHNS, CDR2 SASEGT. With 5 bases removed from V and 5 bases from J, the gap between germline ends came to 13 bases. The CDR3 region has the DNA TGTGCCAGCAGTTTAGGAGGGATTGAAAACATTCAGTACTTC. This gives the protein CASSLGGIENIQYF.

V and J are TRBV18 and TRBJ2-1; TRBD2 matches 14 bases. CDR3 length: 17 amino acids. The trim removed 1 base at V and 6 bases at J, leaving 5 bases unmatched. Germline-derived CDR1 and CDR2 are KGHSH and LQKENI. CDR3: CASSPRSGTSGSNEQFF. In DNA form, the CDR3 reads TGTGCCAGCTCACCACGGTCCGGGACTAGCGGGAGCAATGAGCAGTTCTTC.

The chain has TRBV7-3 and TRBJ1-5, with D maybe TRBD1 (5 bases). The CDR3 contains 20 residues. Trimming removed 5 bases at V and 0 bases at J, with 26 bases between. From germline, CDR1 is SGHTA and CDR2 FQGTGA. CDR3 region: CASSPPPARSRVYSNQPQHF. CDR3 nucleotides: TGTGCCAGCAGCCCCCCCCCGGCCCGTTCCAGGGTTTATAGCAATCAGCCCCAGCATTTT.

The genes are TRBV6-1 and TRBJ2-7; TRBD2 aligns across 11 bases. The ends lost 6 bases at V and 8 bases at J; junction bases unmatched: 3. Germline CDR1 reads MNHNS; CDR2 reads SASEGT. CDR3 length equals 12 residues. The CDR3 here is CASRLAGEKQYF. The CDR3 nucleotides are TGTGCCAGCAGACTAGCGGGAGAGAAGCAGTACTTC.

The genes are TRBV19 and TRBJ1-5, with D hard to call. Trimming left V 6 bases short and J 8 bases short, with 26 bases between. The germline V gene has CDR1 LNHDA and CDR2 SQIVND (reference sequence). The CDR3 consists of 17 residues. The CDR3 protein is CASRSRFTMELSKPQHF. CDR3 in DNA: TGTGCCAGTAGGTCCCGGTTCACCATGGAACTTTCCAAGCCCCAGCATTTT.

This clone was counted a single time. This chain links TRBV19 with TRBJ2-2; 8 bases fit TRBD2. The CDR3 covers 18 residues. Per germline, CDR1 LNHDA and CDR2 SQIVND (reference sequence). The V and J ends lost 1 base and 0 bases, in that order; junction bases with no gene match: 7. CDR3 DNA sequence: TGTGCCAGTAGTATAGTCGCCGGGAGGGCCGCGAACACCGGGGAGCTGTTTTTT. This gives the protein CASSIVAGRAANTGELFF.

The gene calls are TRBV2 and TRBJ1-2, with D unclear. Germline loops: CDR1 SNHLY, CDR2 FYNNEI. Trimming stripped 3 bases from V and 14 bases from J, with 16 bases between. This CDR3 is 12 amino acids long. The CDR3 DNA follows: TGTGCCAGCAGTGATGGTACGGGAGTTAGGACCTTC. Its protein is CASSDGTGVRTF.

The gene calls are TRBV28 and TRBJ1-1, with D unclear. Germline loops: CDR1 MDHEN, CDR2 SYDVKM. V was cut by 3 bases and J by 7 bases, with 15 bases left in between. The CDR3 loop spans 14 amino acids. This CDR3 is CASSLSTPKHEAFF. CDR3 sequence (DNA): TGTGCCAGCAGTTTGTCGACCCCCAAACATGAAGCTTTCTTT.

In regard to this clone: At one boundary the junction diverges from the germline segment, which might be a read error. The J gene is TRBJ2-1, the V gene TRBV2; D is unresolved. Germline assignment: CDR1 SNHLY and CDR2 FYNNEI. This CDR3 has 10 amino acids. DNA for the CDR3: TGTGCCACCAGCCTGGGGTCCCGAGTCTTC. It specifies CATSLGSRVF. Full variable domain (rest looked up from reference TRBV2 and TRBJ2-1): EPEVTQTPSHQVTQMGQEVILRCVPISNHLYFYWYRQILGQKVEFLVSFYNNEISEKSEIFDDQFSVERPDGSNFTLKIRSTKLEDSAMYFCATSLGSRVFGPGTRLTVL.

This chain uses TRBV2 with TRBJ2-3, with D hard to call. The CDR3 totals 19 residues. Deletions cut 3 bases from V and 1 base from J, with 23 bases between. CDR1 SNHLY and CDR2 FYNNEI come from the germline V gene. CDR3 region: CASSDLVGLGGEGTDTQYF. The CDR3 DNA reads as TGTGCCAGCAGTGACTTGGTGGGTCTCGGCGGCGAAGGCACAGATACGCAGTATTTT.

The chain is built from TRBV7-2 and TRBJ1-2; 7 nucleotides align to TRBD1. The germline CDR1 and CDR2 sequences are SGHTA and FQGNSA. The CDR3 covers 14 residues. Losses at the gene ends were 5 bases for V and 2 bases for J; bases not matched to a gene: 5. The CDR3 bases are TGTGCCAGCAGCCCCCGCAGGGGGAACTATGGCTACACCTTC. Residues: CASSPRRGNYGYTF.

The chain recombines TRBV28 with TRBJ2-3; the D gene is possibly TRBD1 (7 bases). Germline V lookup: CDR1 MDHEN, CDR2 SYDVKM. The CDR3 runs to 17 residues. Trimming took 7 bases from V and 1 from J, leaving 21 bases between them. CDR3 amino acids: CASTRSGGPTGTDTQYF. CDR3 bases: TGTGCCAGCACTAGGTCAGGGGGGCCAACTGGCACAGATACGCAGTATTTT. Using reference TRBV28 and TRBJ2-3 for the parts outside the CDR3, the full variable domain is DVKVTQSSRYLVKRTGEKVFLECVQDMDHENMFWYRQDPGLGLRLIYFSYDVKMKEKGDIPEGYSVSREKKERFSLILESASTNQTSMYLCASTRSGGPTGTDTQYFGPGTRLTVL.

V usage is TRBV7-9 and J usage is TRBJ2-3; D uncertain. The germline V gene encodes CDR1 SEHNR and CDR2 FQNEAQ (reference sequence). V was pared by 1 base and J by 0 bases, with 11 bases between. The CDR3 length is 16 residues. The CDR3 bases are TGTGCCAGCAGCTTAGTTACTACACCTAGCACAGATACGCAGTATTTT. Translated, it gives CASSLVTTPSTDTQYF.

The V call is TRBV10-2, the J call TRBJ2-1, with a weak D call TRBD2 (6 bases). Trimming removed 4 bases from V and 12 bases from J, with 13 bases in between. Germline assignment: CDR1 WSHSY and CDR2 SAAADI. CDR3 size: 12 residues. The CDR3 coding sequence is TGCGCCAGCAGTGGGGAGGCCCTCGGGCAGTTCTTC. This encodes CASSGEALGQFF.

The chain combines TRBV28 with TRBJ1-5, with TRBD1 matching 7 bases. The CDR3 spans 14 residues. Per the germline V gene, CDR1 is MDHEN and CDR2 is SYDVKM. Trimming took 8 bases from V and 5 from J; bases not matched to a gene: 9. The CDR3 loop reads CASAGQVVDQPQHF. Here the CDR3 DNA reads TGTGCCAGCGCCGGACAGGTAGTAGATCAGCCCCAGCATTTT.

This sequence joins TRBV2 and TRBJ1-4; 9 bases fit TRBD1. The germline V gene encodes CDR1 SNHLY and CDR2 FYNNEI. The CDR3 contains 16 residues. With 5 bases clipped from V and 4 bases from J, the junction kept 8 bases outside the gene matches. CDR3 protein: CASSKQQGAGNEKLFF. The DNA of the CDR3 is TGTGCCAGCAGTAAACAACAGGGGGCTGGTAATGAAAAACTGTTTTTT.

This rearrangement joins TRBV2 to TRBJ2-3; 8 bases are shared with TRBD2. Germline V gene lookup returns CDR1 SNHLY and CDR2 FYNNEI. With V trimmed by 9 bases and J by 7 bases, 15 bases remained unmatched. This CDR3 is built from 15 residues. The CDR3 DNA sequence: TGTGCCAGTTCGCCGGGACTAGTGGTGTCGAATACGCAGTATTTT. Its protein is CASSPGLVVSNTQYF. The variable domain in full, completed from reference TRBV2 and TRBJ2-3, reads EPEVTQTPSHQVTQMGQEVILRCVPISNHLYFYWYRQILGQKVEFLVSFYNNEISEKSEIFDDQFSVERPDGSNFTLKIRSTKLEDSAMYFCASSPGLVVSNTQYFGPGTRLTVL.

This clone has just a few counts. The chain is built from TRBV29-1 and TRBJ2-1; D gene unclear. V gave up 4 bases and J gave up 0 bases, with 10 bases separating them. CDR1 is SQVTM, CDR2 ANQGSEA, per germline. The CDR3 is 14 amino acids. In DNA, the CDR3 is TGCAGCGTTGGGGCCCAAAGCTCCTACAATGAGCAGTTCTTC. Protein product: CSVGAQSSYNEQFF.

The CDR3 nucleotides are TGTGCCAGCTCTCCCCGCACAGATACGCAGTATTTT. This gives the protein CASSPRTDTQYF. V is TRBV18 and J is TRBJ2-3, with D unresolved. The CDR3 runs to 12 residues. From germline, CDR1 is KGHSH and CDR2 LQKENI. V lost 6 bases and J lost 1, with 5 bases in between.

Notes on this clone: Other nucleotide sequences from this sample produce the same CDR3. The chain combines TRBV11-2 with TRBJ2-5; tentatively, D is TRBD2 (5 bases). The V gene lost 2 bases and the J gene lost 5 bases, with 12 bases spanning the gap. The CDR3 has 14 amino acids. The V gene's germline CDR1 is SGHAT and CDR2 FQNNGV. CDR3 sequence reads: CASSLWIGSETQYF. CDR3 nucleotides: TGTGCCAGCAGCTTATGGATTGGGAGTGAGACCCAGTACTTC.

CDR3 bases: TGCGCCAGCAGCCAAGGCACGACAGGGGGTAATGAAAAACTGTTTTTT. Translation: CASSQGTTGGNEKLFF. The V gene is TRBV4-1, the J gene TRBJ1-4; 9 bases agree with TRBD1. V trimming: 1 base; J trimming: 4 bases; junction bases outside the gene matches: 4. This CDR3 is built from 16 residues. Germline V CDR1 and CDR2: MGHRA, YSYEKL.

The CDR3 DNA is TGTGCCAGCTCCCGTCCCGGCTACACCTTC. It translates to CASSRPGYTF. The chain has TRBV2 and TRBJ1-2; D not resolved. Per the germline V gene, CDR1 is SNHLY and CDR2 is FYNNEI. The CDR3 runs to 10 residues. V shed 8 bases and J shed 8 bases, with 9 bases lying between them.

The CDR3 region has the DNA TGTGCCGGGGGGGGAGATGGGACCGGGGAGCTGTTTTTT. Its translation: CAGGGDGTGELFF. The rearrangement links TRBV10-3 to TRBJ2-2, with TRBD2 matching 7 bases. Germline CDR1 ENHRY, CDR2 SYGVKD. The J segment lost 5 bases and the V segment lost 11 bases, leaving 8 bases of the junction unmatched. The CDR3 sequence is 13 residues long.

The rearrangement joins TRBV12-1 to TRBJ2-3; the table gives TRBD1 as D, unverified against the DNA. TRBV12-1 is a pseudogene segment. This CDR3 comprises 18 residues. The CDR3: CASSFWDRTPFGTDTQYF. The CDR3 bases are TGTGCCAGCAGCTTTTGGGACAGGACACCCTTTGGCACAGATACGCAGTATTTT.

In nucleotides, the CDR3 is TGTGCCAGCAGTTACTCGGTGAAGGGATCAAAAGAGCAGTACTTC. Its translation is CASSYSVKGSKEQYF. This sequence joins TRBV6-6 and TRBJ2-7; D ambiguous. Germline lookup yields CDR1 MNHNY and CDR2 SVGAGI (reference sequence). The V and J ends lost 0 bases and 7 bases respectively, with 16 bases between them. The length of the CDR3 is 15 residues.

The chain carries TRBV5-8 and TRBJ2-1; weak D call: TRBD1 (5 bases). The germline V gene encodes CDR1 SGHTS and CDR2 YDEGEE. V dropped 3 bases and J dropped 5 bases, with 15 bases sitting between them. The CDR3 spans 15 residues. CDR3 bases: TGTGCCAGCAGCTACCGGACATATTTAAACAATGAGCAGTTCTTC. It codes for CASSYRTYLNNEQFF. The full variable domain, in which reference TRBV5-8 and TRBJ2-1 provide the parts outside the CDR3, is EAGVTQSPTHLIKTRGQQATLRCSPISGHTSVYWYQQALGLGLQFLLWYDEGEERNRGNFPPRFSGRQFPNYSSELNVNALELEDSALYLCASSYRTYLNNEQFFGPGTRLTVL.